This T cell receptor beta chain was identified during a study of control samples from healthy donors and cancer patients. The repertoire was sequenced with immunoSEQ multiplex PCR; TCRdb's copy has only in-frame clones and lacks some. The table shows roughly 50,000 clones, with approximately 90% occurring only once. With V trimmed by 6 bases and J by 3 bases, 11 bases remained unmatched. The CDR3 is made up of 15 amino acids. From germline, CDR1 is MNHEY and CDR2 SMNVEV (reference sequence). The chain uses TRBV27 and TRBJ2-7, with TRBD2 matching 7 bases. Sequencing was carried out using PBMCs. The receptor comes from a young man with colorectal cancer. The CDR3 nucleotides read TGTGCCAGCAGACGTACTAGCGCGGCTCACTACGAGCAGTACGTC. Translated, it gives CASRRTSAAHYEQYV.